This paragraph reports one T cell receptor beta chain. The sample originates from a study of cytomegalovirus exposure and HLA in healthy donors. PCR employed 60 Vbeta and 13 Jbeta primers. Data came from immunoSEQ multiplex PCR; TCRdb stores just in-frame clones and leaves some out. The sample records 190,000 or so clones, about 76% being singletons. The trim removed 3 bases at V and 4 bases at J, leaving 2 bases unmatched. The CDR3 runs 15 residues. Per germline, CDR1 MNHEY and CDR2 SVGAGI. The sequence was obtained from a male donor in good health and CMV-seropositive. The sequencing sample was made of PBMCs. This chain joins TRBV6-5 and TRBJ2-5, with 13 bases lining up with TRBD2. CDR3 protein: CASSYGLAGAETQYF. Here the CDR3 DNA reads TGTGCCAGCAGTTATGGACTAGCGGGGGCAGAGACCCAGTACTTC.